Listed below are T cell receptor beta chains from one sample, sequenced in a study of breast tumors, draining lymph nodes, adjacent tissues. TCRdb recomputed calls from the multiplex PCR reads with MiXCR, one row per CDR3 protein. The table shows approximately 180,000 distinct CDR3 sequences, with about 33% occurring only once. The sequenced sample was axillary lymph node tissue. All receptors come from a female donor with breast cancer. Some clones in this sample may be carry-over from other donors' samples. CDR3s include the opening cysteine and the closing phenylalanine or tryptophan. A D gene is named only where the DNA matches it firmly. A clone size is listed for some rows: how often the clone was seen (once, few, many), or a class if it is expanded.

J | V | D | size | DNA | CDR3
TRBJ2-2 | TRBV27 | - | many | TGTGCCAGCCTCGGGGAGCTGTTTTTT | CASLGELFF
TRBJ2-7 | TRBV12-3/TRBV12-4 | TRBD1 | once | TGTGCCAGCAGTTTAATTAGGGGGCCTCTCTCCTACGAGCAGTACTTC | CASSLIRGPLSYEQYF
TRBJ2-7 | TRBV20-1 | - | many | TGCAGTGCTAGAGCGGGGCAGGTCTCCTCCGAGCAGTACTTC | CSARAGQVSSEQYF
TRBJ1-5 | TRBV28 | TRBD1 | many | TGTGCCAGCAGTTTAACAGGGGTCGGGCATCAGCCCCAGCATTTT | CASSLTGVGHQPQHF
TRBJ2-1 | TRBV25-1 | TRBD2 | - | TGTGCCAGCAGTGAACCGGGACTAGCGGGATCTGATGAGCAGTTCTTC | CASSEPGLAGSDEQFF
TRBJ2-4 | TRBV4-3 | TRBD2 | many | TGCGCCAGCAGCCAAGAGATTGTGACTAGCGACCGAAACATTCAGTACTTC | CASSQEIVTSDRNIQYF
TRBJ2-1 | TRBV9 | TRBD2 | many | TGTGCCAGCAGCTTCCCCCGGCGAGGGGTGACTAGCGGGAGAGAAGGATACAATGAGCAGTTCTTC | CASSFPRRGVTSGREGYNEQFF
TRBJ2-5 | TRBV15 | - | - | TGTGCCACCAGCATTGGGTGGTTGACCCAGTACTTC | CATSIGWLTQYF
TRBJ1-4 | TRBV30 | TRBD1 | once | TGTGCCTGGAGTTCGGGACAGGGGGCAAGGAAACTGTTTTTT | CAWSSGQGARKLFF
TRBJ2-4 | TRBV7-9 | - | many | TGTGCCACCCAAGAGAACATTCAGTACTTC | CATQENIQYF
TRBJ2-3 | TRBV6-4 | - | few | TGTGCCAGCAGTGCCAGCAGCACAGATACGCAGTATTTT | CASSASSTDTQYF
TRBJ2-3 | TRBV5-1 | TRBD2 | many | TGCGCCAGCAGCTTGAACGGGAGGACTAGCACAGATACGCAGTATTTT | CASSLNGRTSTDTQYF
TRBJ2-3 | TRBV9 | TRBD2 | once | TGTGCCAGCAGTGCTAGAGTACTCGGGGGGGACACAGATACGCAGTATTTT | CASSARVLGGDTDTQYF
TRBJ2-7 | TRBV29-1 | - | many | TGCAGCGTCGAGGCAGGACACTCCTACGAGCAGTACTTC | CSVEAGHSYEQYF
TRBJ1-5 | TRBV19 | TRBD1 | many | TGTGCCAGTAGTATCGGTACAGGGGGCGTCCAGCCCCAGCATTTT | CASSIGTGGVQPQHF
TRBJ1-2 | TRBV25-1 | - | - | TGTGCCAGCAGTGTCGGGGGGGTCTATGGCTACACCTTC | CASSVGGVYGYTF
TRBJ2-7 | TRBV5-1 | TRBD2 | few | TGCGCCAGCAGCTTGGGGGGGGGGGTAGTCTACGAGCAGTACTTC | CASSLGGGVVYEQYF
TRBJ2-7 | TRBV5-1 | - | many | TGCGCCAGCAGTCACCTCAGGGGCTCTTCGCAGTACTTC | CASSHLRGSSQYF
TRBJ2-7 | TRBV15 | TRBD2 | many | TGTGCCACCAGTCCGACTAGCGGGGGGTCCTACGAGCAGTACTTC | CATSPTSGGSYEQYF
TRBJ1-3 | TRBV7-2 | - | many | TGTGCCAGCAGCTTAGACAGGAAGGACACCATATATTTT | CASSLDRKDTIYF
TRBJ2-7 | TRBV25-1 | - | many | TGTGCCAGCAGTACTCCGGGCGGATTGGGGCAGTACTTC | CASSTPGGLGQYF
TRBJ2-7 | TRBV4-2 | TRBD1 | - | TGTGCCAGCAGCCAACAGGGGACAGTCCCTCACGAGCAGTACTTC | CASSQQGTVPHEQYF
TRBJ2-7 | TRBV9 | - | many | TGTGCCAGCAGCCCCCGACCTGGGGGGACAGTACCCTACGAGCAGTACTTC | CASSPRPGGTVPYEQYF
TRBJ2-2 | TRBV4-1 | - | many | TGCGCCAGCAGCCAAGGCCGGGAGCTGTTTTTT | CASSQGRELFF
TRBJ1-2 | TRBV4-3 | TRBD1 | many | TGCGCCAGCAGCCAAGGTACAGGGGGCTATGGCTACACCTTC | CASSQGTGGYGYTF
TRBJ1-5 | TRBV2 | - | many | TGTGCCAGCAGTGAATTTAGGGCTAGCAATCAGCCCCAGCATTTT | CASSEFRASNQPQHF
TRBJ2-7 | TRBV29-1 | - | - | TGCAGCGTTGAAGATCCCAACGAGCAGTACTTC | CSVEDPNEQYF
TRBJ2-7 | TRBV15 | TRBD1 | many | TGTGCCACCAGCAGCCCCGGGACAGCAACCTACGAGCAGTACTTC | CATSSPGTATYEQYF
TRBJ1-5 | TRBV15 | - | - | TGTGCCACCAGCAGAGATGGAGGCAATCAGCCCCAGCATTTT | CATSRDGGNQPQHF
TRBJ2-2 | TRBV7-2 | - | once | TGTGCCAGCACCACCCCCCGGGGTCACACTGGGGAGCCGTTTTTT | CASTTPRGHTGEPFF
TRBJ1-2 | TRBV27 | - | many | TGTGCCAGCAGTTTTCGGGGGGCAAATGGCTACACCTTC | CASSFRGANGYTF
TRBJ1-1 | TRBV7-9 | - | - | TGTGCCAGCAGCCCTAGGGGAGGGGACACTGAAGCTTTCTTT | CASSPRGGDTEAFF
TRBJ2-3 | TRBV19 | TRBD2 | - | TGTGCCAGTAGTATGGGACTAGCGGGAGGGCCCGGAGTCACAGATACGCAGTATTTT | CASSMGLAGGPGVTDTQYF
TRBJ2-2 | TRBV10-1 | TRBD2 | - | TGCGCCAGCAGTGAAGACAGGACTAGCGGGAAGGACACCGGGGAGCTGTTTTTT | CASSEDRTSGKDTGELFF
TRBJ1-1 | TRBV20-1 | - | - | TGCAGTGCTAGAGGAACGACAGGCGAAGCTTTCTTT | CSARGTTGEAFF
TRBJ2-7 | TRBV7-9 | TRBD1 | many | TGTGCCAGCAGCGTGGGACAGGGCTCCTACGAGCAGTACTTC | CASSVGQGSYEQYF
TRBJ2-7 | TRBV5-1 | - | many | TGCGCCAGCAGCTTGCTAAGGAGAAGGAGCGACGAGCAGTACTTC | CASSLLRRRSDEQYF
TRBJ2-1 | TRBV3-1 | TRBD2 | - | TGTGCCAGCAGCCCCCGGACTAGCGGGGGGAACAATGAGCAGTTCTTC | CASSPRTSGGNNEQFF
TRBJ2-7 | TRBV7-6 | - | many | TGTGCCAGCAGCTTAGTCGCTGGGCTCGGCTACGAGCAGTACTTC | CASSLVAGLGYEQYF
TRBJ2-3 | TRBV20-1 | TRBD2 | many | TGCAGTGCTAGAGTGGTTCGTCTAGCGGCAAGCACAGATACGCAGTATTTT | CSARVVRLAASTDTQYF
TRBJ2-7 | TRBV7-2 | TRBD1 | - | TGTGCCAGCAGCGTCGGACAGGGGTTGACCTACGAGCAGTACTTC | CASSVGQGLTYEQYF
TRBJ2-7 | TRBV6-5 | TRBD2 | many | TGTGCCAGCAGCCGAACTAGCGCAACCGTCTCCGAGCAGTACTTC | CASSRTSATVSEQYF
TRBJ2-2 | TRBV5-1 | TRBD1 | - | TGCGCCAGCAGCTTGACAGGGGGTGACACCGGGGAGCTGTTTTTT | CASSLTGGDTGELFF
TRBJ2-2 | TRBV5-1 | - | - | TGTGCCAGCAGCTGGGGCCACGGGGTAACCGGGGAGCTGTTTTTT | CASSWGHGVTGELFF
TRBJ1-2 | TRBV7-2 | - | many | TGTGCCAGCAGCTTCCGACGGGGATTTGGCTACACCTTC | CASSFRRGFGYTF
TRBJ1-5 | TRBV10-3 | - | many | TGTGCCATCAGTGAGGCCGACGGAGGACAGCCCCAGCATTTT | CAISEADGGQPQHF
TRBJ1-5 | TRBV20-1 | - | - | - | CSASEGYLRAVLRAGHQHF
TRBJ2-7 | TRBV11-2 | - | many | TGTGCCAGCAGTCCCTATTTGCCAGGGCCCTACTACGAGCAGTACTTC | CASSPYLPGPYYEQYF
TRBJ2-7 | TRBV20-1 | - | - | TGCAGTGCTCGGGAGCAGGGGAGGGGCGCGCAGTACTTC | CSAREQGRGAQYF
TRBJ1-1 | TRBV20-1 | - | many | TGCAGTGCTAGGTTCAACACTGAAGCTTTCTTT | CSARFNTEAFF
TRBJ2-7 | TRBV12-5 | - | many | TGTGCTAGTGCTTCGACCGGGACTTACGAGCAGTACTTC | CASASTGTYEQYF
TRBJ1-2 | TRBV29-1 | - | few | TGCAGCGTTCAAGGGGATGCAAACTATGGCTACACCTTC | CSVQGDANYGYTF
TRBJ1-5 | TRBV20-1 | TRBD1 | once | TGCAGTGCTAACCCGGGACAGGGGAGCAATCAGCCCCAGCATTTT | CSANPGQGSNQPQHF